The source of this TCR beta chain is a study of OX40 agonist ivuxolimab in advanced cancers. Study-level background: Patients undergoing dose escalation presented with hepatocellular carcinoma, melanoma, renal cell or head and neck cancer. Three patients had partial responses: one hepatocellular carcinoma, two cutaneous melanoma.

Points from the study as a whole: CD8+ T cells showed, on average, more clonal expansion than CD4+ cells.

The assay was immunoSEQ multiplex PCR, and TCRdb's table has in-frame clones only and misses some. The sample contains about 50,000 clones, over 85% of which appear only once. CDR3 size: 15 residues. Germline CDR1 and CDR2: LGHNA and YSLEER. Trimming pared 0 bases from V and 4 bases from J, leaving 13 bases between. Of note for this clone: No antigen is known for it.

This receptor was taken from an adult with an advanced solid tumor such as melanoma, head and neck, liver or kidney cancer. The V call is TRBV4-3, the J call TRBJ2-7; D might be TRBD1 (5 bases). This material consisted of CD4+ or CD8+ T cells sorted from blood, taken in a trial of the OX40 agonist ivuxolimab. CDR3 region: CASSQDSTGWYEQYF. The CDR3, as DNA: TGCGCCAGCAGCCAAGACTCTACAGGTTGGTACGAGCAGTACTTC.